Each of the 15 T cell receptor beta chains below was sequenced from the same sample in a study of blood T cell repertoires in COVID-19 (TCRdb year 2020). The library was generated by the immunoSEQ multiplex PCR assay. TCRdb retrieved this table from immuneACCESS and kept in-frame rearrangements only. Not all clones are present; in checked studies, unresolved V genes account for under half, and no reason is known for the remainder. For this sample the table gives some 250,000 clones, of which 70% to 90% were detected only once. The ten largest make up approximately 1.9% of the sample. Sequencing was carried out using PBMCs or T cells enriched from blood (not recorded which). These receptors came from a woman aged 45-65 years who had recovered from COVID-19.

The rearrangement links TRBV6-5 to TRBJ1-5; D is unresolved. Trimming removed 2 bases from V and 4 bases from J, with 3 bases in between. In germline, CDR1 is MNHEY, CDR2 SVGAGI. The CDR3 runs to 12 residues. This CDR3 reads CASSYLNQPQHF. The CDR3 DNA reads as TGTGCCAGCAGTTACCTTAATCAGCCCCAGCATTTT.

Ten or more counts support this clone. V is TRBV6-1 and J is TRBJ1-5; D perhaps matches TRBD1 (5 bases). The CDR3 contains 14 residues. Germline V gene sequence: CDR1 MNHNS, CDR2 SASEGT. With 2 bases removed from V and 6 bases from J, the gap between germline ends came to 11 bases. DNA of the CDR3: TGTGCCAGCAGTGAAATGGCAGGGTTTCAGCCCCAGCATTTT. Translation: CASSEMAGFQPQHF.

The chain combines TRBV6-5 with TRBJ1-5, with D possibly being TRBD1 (5 bases). The CDR3 sequence is 14 residues long. Germline lookup yields CDR1 MNHEY and CDR2 SVGAGI. V shed 2 bases and J shed 6 bases, with 11 bases lying between them. CDR3 DNA sequence: TGTGCCAGCAGTTACACGGGGGTCGGTCAGCCCCAGCATTTT. Protein: CASSYTGVGQPQHF.

The chain uses TRBV3-1 (or the pseudogene TRBV3-2) and TRBJ2-1; 10 positions match TRBD2. Losses at the gene ends were 4 bases for V and 8 bases for J; bases not matched to a gene: 11. CDR1 and CDR2 (germline): LGHDT, YNNKEL (reference sequence). The CDR3 has 16 residues. This chain's CDR3 is CASSPISGRAEDEQFF. CDR3 nucleotides: TGTGCCAGCAGCCCGATCAGCGGGAGGGCCGAGGATGAGCAGTTCTTC.

V gene TRBV5-1 combines with J gene TRBJ2-2, with D perhaps TRBD2 (6 bases). The CDR3 contains 15 residues. CDR1 is SGHRS, CDR2 YFSETQ, per germline. V lost 5 bases to trimming and J lost 1 base, with 12 bases between them. Here the CDR3 DNA reads TGCGCCAGCAGTCTTAGCGGAATGAACACCGGGGAGCTGTTTTTT. It translates to CASSLSGMNTGELFF.

V and J are TRBV3-1 (or the pseudogene TRBV3-2) and TRBJ2-3; 11 positions agree with TRBD2. From germline, CDR1 is LGHDT and CDR2 YNNKEL (reference sequence). V shed 6 bases and J 5 bases; nucleotides not matched to a gene: 10. The CDR3 consists of 16 residues. CDR3 loop: CASSPISGRVGDTQYF. In nucleotides, the CDR3 is TGTGCCAGCAGTCCCATTAGCGGGAGGGTTGGAGATACGCAGTATTTT.

This sequence joins TRBV19 and TRBJ2-7, with 8 nucleotides matching TRBD2. The germline gives CDR1 LNHDA, CDR2 SQIVND (reference sequence). V was clipped by 4 bases and J by 4 bases; unmatched bases: 12. The CDR3 has 16 residues. In nucleotides, the CDR3 is TGTGCCAGTAGTAAGGGCATCGGTAGCGGGAAATACGAGCAGTACTTC. Protein: CASSKGIGSGKYEQYF.

V and J are TRBV5-6 and TRBJ1-6; D remains unclear. Germline V lookup: CDR1 SGHDT, CDR2 YYEEEE. V was pared by 0 bases and J by 6 bases, with 4 bases between. The CDR3 extends over 13 amino acids. CDR3 coding DNA: TGTGCCAGCAGCTTGGCTCGTAATTCACCCCTCCACTTT. Its translation is CASSLARNSPLHF.

This clone was detected once. The chain joins TRBV19 to TRBJ2-3, with 9 nucleotides matching TRBD2. Unmatched junction bases numbered 8, after V lost 6 bases and J lost 1 base. The CDR3 is 16 residues long. The germline V gene has CDR1 LNHDA and CDR2 SQIVND (reference sequence). CDR3 region: CASRGLALGGTDTQYF. CDR3 DNA: TGTGCCAGTAGGGGACTAGCCCTGGGGGGCACAGATACGCAGTATTTT. The full variable domain, completed using reference TRBV19 and TRBJ2-3, is DGGITQSPKYLFRKEGQNVTLSCEQNLNHDAMYWYRQDPGQGLRLIYYSQIVNDFQKGDIAEGYSVSREKKESFPLTVTSAQKNPTAFYLCASRGLALGGTDTQYFGPGTRLTVL.

The chain carries TRBV5-1 and TRBJ2-7, with a possible D match to TRBD1 (6 bases). V gave up 0 bases and J gave up 3 bases, with 10 bases separating them. This CDR3 has 14 amino acids. Germline values: CDR1 SGHRS, CDR2 YFSETQ. CDR3 region: CASSLAGERYEQYF. In nucleotides, the CDR3 is TGCGCCAGCAGCTTGGCAGGGGAGCGCTACGAGCAGTACTTC.

The chain couples TRBV6-6 to TRBJ1-1; possibly TRBD1 for D (6 bases). Germline V gene lookup returns CDR1 MNHNY and CDR2 SVGAGI (reference sequence). This CDR3 comprises 14 residues. The ends were cut back, 1 base at V and 7 bases at J, with 13 bases in the middle. CDR3 DNA sequence: TGTGCCAGCAGTTACTACAGGGAAGGAGGTGAAGCTTTCTTT. This codes for CASSYYREGGEAFF.

This chain connects TRBV11-2 to TRBJ2-1; 10 bases are shared with TRBD2. The germline gives CDR1 SGHAT, CDR2 FQNNGV. The junction had 7 bases not matched to a gene; V was cut back by 5 bases and J by 6 bases. The CDR3 has 15 residues. Here the CDR3 reads CASSKLAGKFNEQFF. The CDR3 coding sequence is TGTGCCAGCAGCAAACTAGCGGGGAAATTCAATGAGCAGTTCTTC.

The chain couples TRBV29-1 to TRBJ2-7; the match to TRBD1 covers 9 bases. Germline V gene sequence: CDR1 SQVTM, CDR2 ANQGSEA. Trimming cost V 7 bases and J 9 bases; bases outside gene matches: 7. This CDR3 contains 11 residues. The CDR3 here is CSAVGQGGQYF. For the CDR3, the DNA is TGCAGCGCCGTGGGACAGGGCGGGCAGTACTTC.

This chain links TRBV18 with TRBJ2-7; 14 bases fit TRBD2. The V gene's germline CDR1 is KGHSH and CDR2 LQKENI. This CDR3 has 16 amino acids. J was trimmed by 5 bases and V by 6 bases; bases with no gene match: 9. CDR3 residues: CASSPGLAGATDEQYF. The CDR3 region has the DNA TGTGCCAGCTCCCCGGGACTAGCGGGAGCTACTGACGAGCAGTACTTC.

The rearrangement links TRBV27 to TRBJ2-7; TRBD1 agrees at 8 bases. This CDR3 has 16 residues. V was clipped by 2 bases and J by 0 bases; unmatched bases: 6. CDR1 MNHEY and CDR2 SMNVEV come from the germline V gene (reference sequence). The CDR3 sequence: CASSLGTGYFSYEQYF. The CDR3 nucleotides read TGTGCCAGCAGTTTAGGGACAGGTTATTTCTCCTACGAGCAGTACTTC.